This TCR beta chain appears in the sequencing data of a study of regulatory T cells in long-lasting Graves disease. With regard to this clonotype: One junction end disagrees with the germline gene, perhaps due to a read error.

Library construction for TCR beta used iRepertoire HTBI primers and Arm-PCR of CDR3 regions. One entry per CDR3 protein results from TCRdb running MiXCR on the multiplex PCR reads. The sample has about 440,000 distinct CDR3 sequences, under 15% seen once. The time point denotes: newly diagnosed GD, antithyroid drugs for less than 3 months. After RNA was extracted from PBMCs, the TCR library was made from it. Germline assignment: CDR1 SGHRS and CDR2 YFSETQ. This CDR3 comprises 17 residues. This same sample was also taken into another study, of T cells in Graves' hyperthyroidism and ophthalmopathy.

The material sequenced was peripheral blood mononuclear cells (PBMCs), taken at new diagnosis, from a patient treated with antithyroid drugs. This TCR came from a woman between 25 and 40 years old with Graves disease. The J gene is TRBJ2-2, the V gene TRBV5-1, with TRBD2 matching 14 bases. Here the CDR3 DNA reads TGTGCCAGCAGCTGGGGGACTAGCGGGAGAAACACCGGGGAGCTGTTTTTT. Translated, it gives CASSWGTSGRNTGELFF.